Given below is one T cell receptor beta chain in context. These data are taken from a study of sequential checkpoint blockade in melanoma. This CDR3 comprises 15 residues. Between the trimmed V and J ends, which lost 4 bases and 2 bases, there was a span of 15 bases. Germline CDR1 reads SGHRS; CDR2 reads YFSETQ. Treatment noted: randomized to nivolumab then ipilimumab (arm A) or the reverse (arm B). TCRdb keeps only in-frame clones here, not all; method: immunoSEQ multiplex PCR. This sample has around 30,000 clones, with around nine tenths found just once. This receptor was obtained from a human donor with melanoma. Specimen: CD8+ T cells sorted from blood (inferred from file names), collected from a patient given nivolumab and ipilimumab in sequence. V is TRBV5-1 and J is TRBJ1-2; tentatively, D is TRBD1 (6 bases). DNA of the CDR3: TGCGCCAGCAGCCCTGGGGCAGGGGTAAACTATGGCTACACCTTC. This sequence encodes CASSPGAGVNYGYTF. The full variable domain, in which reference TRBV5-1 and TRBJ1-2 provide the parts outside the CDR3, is KAGVTQTPRYLIKTRGQQVTLSCSPISGHRSVSWYQQTPGQGLQFLFEYFSETQRNKGNFPGRFSGRQFSNSRSEMNVSTLELGDSALYLCASSPGAGVNYGYTFGSGTRLTVV.